This T cell receptor (beta chain) was sequenced for a study of T cells in Graves' hyperthyroidism and ophthalmopathy (dated by TCRdb to the late 2010s). General notes on the study: Peripheral blood samples were taken at initial diagnosis, before any treatment was given. A discovery cohort of about 96 patients, roughly 45 with Graves' ophthalmopathy and under 60 with stable Graves' hyperthyroidism, was used to find distinguishing TCR V-J signatures. Prospective prediction of ophthalmopathy was tested in an independent validation cohort of approximately 19 hyperthyroidism patients and 15 to 17 patients who later progressed to ophthalmopathy. The 80 to 100 discovery patients were randomly divided into training and test sets at a 7:3 ratio. In over five Graves' hyperthyroidism patients, the study also compared T-cell repertoires from thyroid tissue with T-cell repertoires from blood. Once sampling was done, hyperthyroidism patients were given methimazole at a starting dose of 30 mg daily, whereas ophthalmopathy patients were given high-dose intravenous methylprednisolone. According to the paper, TCR Vbeta CDR3 sequencing was carried out on some 130 peripheral blood samples, which came from approximately 43 ophthalmopathy, 80 or so hyperthyroidism and roughly 17 progressor patients.

Stable Graves' hyperthyroidism was defined as no progression to ophthalmopathy during 18 months of follow-up. Hyperthyroidism patients were newly diagnosed, had a disease duration of under 2 months, and were aged 18 to 65 years. The study excluded patients with uncontrolled infections, other autoimmune diseases, pregnancy or lactation. Diagnoses were established on the basis of clinical symptoms, serum thyroxine and TRAb, thyroid ultrasound, and orbital computed tomography. Ficoll-Paque density gradient centrifugation was used to isolate PBMCs from approximately 11 ml of fresh peripheral blood. Trizol reagent was used to extract total RNA, and RNA quality was then checked on an Agilent 2100 Bioanalyzer. A few counts support this clonotype. The antigen this receptor binds is unknown. No clone much larger than this one lies a single base away; base qualities are absent. The TCR beta CDR3 regions were amplified from the RNA transcripts. The TCR CDR3 was subjected to a first round of RT-PCR using the HTBI primer set and the Qiagen OneStep RT-PCR kit. The libraries were constructed in a second round of multiplex PCR and then size-selected and purified. The libraries were sequenced on an Illumina HiSeq2000 using paired-end 100 bp reads. In the original analysis: SOAPnuke was used to process the raw data, throwing out any read that contained adapters or uncalled bases, had a mean Phred below 15, or lacked an exact constant-primer or identifier match. High-quality paired reads were merged using COPE v1.2.5, and each unique nucleotide sequence was defined as a clonotype. MiTCR v1.1 was used to align clonotypes to the IMGT TRBV, TRBD and TRBJ reference segments. The analysis was restricted to V-J combinations with a frequency above 0.0001, which together covered around 99% of the repertoires. The TCS score was defined as the ratio of F50 (clonal expansion) to E x V (chaos), calculated using BLOSUM62-based TCRdist between CDR3 peptides within each V-J. Welch's t-statistics and random forest reduced just over 500 V-J features to some 14, which were used in a naive Bayes classifier (R e1071). TCRdb applied fastp at Q25 and MiXCR to the public reads, then kept only in-frame beta chains. Each CDR3 protein appears once, grouped with its most common genes and DNA. TCRdb assigned the V and J calls; the authors' analysis was not used. Here the sample has 600,000 to 650,000 distinct CDR3 sequences; 15% to 20% occur a single time. The ten biggest clones cover around 4% of the sample.

Overall results and qualifications from the work: A model built on a 13 V-J signature distinguished ophthalmopathy from stable hyperthyroidism, reaching roughly 88% sensitivity and around 81% specificity in cross-validation and 80%/75% in testing. Most expanded thyroid clonotypes (frequency above 0.001) were also found in blood, which suggests that blood repertoires may mirror thyroid immune responses. Sample size was not statistically predetermined, and blinding of investigators to group allocation was not performed. In validation, the model predicted progression to ophthalmopathy a median of roughly six months before onset, with approximately 70% sensitivity and more than 72% specificity.

The TCR was taken from a woman in her twenties or thirties with Graves' hyperthyroidism. The sample was blood.

The DNA sequence is as follows: TGTGCCAGCAGTGCTACCGGACAGGTTGTTGAGTCCCAGCATTTT. It translates to CASSATGQVVESQHF. The chain employs TRBV2 and TRBJ1-5; 7 nucleotides in the junction match TRBD1. The germline V gene specifies SNHLY as CDR1 and FYNNEI as CDR2. Ends trimmed: V by 4 bases, J by 11 bases; bases unmatched to a gene: 14. Measured from the cysteine to the phenylalanine, the CDR3 is 15 residues long. CDR3 DNA only is kept here, 45 bases in frame from base 1.